The table lists the clone carrying this TCR beta chain with many counts. Its cognate antigen is unknown. This record comes from a study of T cell responses to AZD1222 COVID-19 vaccine. Sequencing was performed with immunoSEQ multiplex PCR; in TCRdb, only in-frame clones are kept and a portion is missing. The sample shows about 76,000 clones, 60% to 85% of them seen only once. Overall study findings and caveats: The donor group comprised mostly white British people and more females; the analysis possibly underestimated clonal diversity. The CD4 TCRs associated with vaccination extended across spike and predominated at 160-218 and 743-854. Of spike-specific TCRs, nearly half reportedly target regions left unmutated in variants. None of the repertoires were sampled until the peak T cell response had passed.

The CDR3 is 15 residues long. Trimming took 2 bases from V and 3 from J; bases not matched to a gene: 3. CDR1 is MNHEY, CDR2 SMNVEV, per germline (reference sequence). The clonotype originates from an adult who received the MenACWY meningococcal vaccine as a control. The J gene is TRBJ2-1, the V gene TRBV27; 8 bases are shared with TRBD1. The source material was peripheral blood, sampled 28 days after the second dose of the MenACWY control vaccine. The CDR3 is CASSLPGGNYNEQFF. The CDR3 DNA follows: TGTGCCAGCAGTTTACCAGGGGGCAACTACAATGAGCAGTTCTTC.